This is a list of T cell receptor beta chains from one sample in a study of CD8 T cells in ankylosing spondylitis. MiXCR, applied by TCRdb to the 5' RACE reads, yields one record per CDR3 protein. The sample carries about 130,000 distinct CDR3 sequences, roughly 6.6% recorded once. Source material: blood, either unsorted or a sorted T cell fraction (not recorded which). All receptors come from a female donor with ankylosing spondylitis or in good health (not recorded which). The CDR3 runs from the conserved cysteine through the conserved F or W. The D gene is left open where the match is weak. Clone size is shown for a subset of rows, as once, few, many or a class of expanded clone.

TGCAGTGCCCCGATACGCTGGGACTCCAATGAGCAGTTCTTC	CSAPIRWDSNEQFF	NA	TRBJ2-1	TRBV20-1	NA
TGTGCCAGCAGTGAATCCGGGGCGAAGAATCAGCCCCAGCATTTT	CASSESGAKNQPQHF	NA	TRBJ1-5	TRBV2	many
TGTGCCAGCAGTTCCAGCGGGGGTACCTACGAGCAGTACTTC	CASSSSGGTYEQYF	TRBD2	TRBJ2-7	TRBV12-3/TRBV12-4	few
TGTGCCACCGGGACTAGAATTTATACGCAGTATTTT	CATGTRIYTQYF	TRBD2	TRBJ2-3	TRBV19	NA
TGTGCCTCCCAGGTGGGGTCTACTAACTATGGCTACACCTTC	CASQVGSTNYGYTF	NA	TRBJ1-2	TRBV28	many
TGTGCCAGCAGTTTCGAGGGACAGGGGTCCTCACCCCTCCACTTT	CASSFEGQGSSPLHF	TRBD1	TRBJ1-6	TRBV27	many
TGCGCCAGCAGCCAAGATAATACTTTGGTGACCCCCGCAGAGACCCAGTACTTC	CASSQDNTLVTPAETQYF	NA	TRBJ2-5	TRBV4-1	many
TGCAGTGCTAAGAAGGGGGCTTCTGGAAACACCATATATTTT	CSAKKGASGNTIYF	TRBD1	TRBJ1-3	TRBV20-1	many
TGTGCCAGCAGCCCACTGGGGACAGGGTCCAATGAAAAACTGTTTTTT	CASSPLGTGSNEKLFF	TRBD1	TRBJ1-4	TRBV11-2	many
TGTGCCAGCAGTCTCAGGGGGCTGGTTGAAGCTTTCTTT	CASSLRGLVEAFF	TRBD1	TRBJ1-1	TRBV12-3/TRBV12-4	many
TGCGCCAGCAGCCCAAATTCCCCGGGACAGTTGGCTAATGAAAAACTGTTTTTT	CASSPNSPGQLANEKLFF	TRBD1	TRBJ1-4	TRBV5-1	many
TGCAGCGTTGATCGCCCACCGACAGATACGCAGTATTTT	CSVDRPPTDTQYF	NA	TRBJ2-3	TRBV29-1	many
TGTGCCTGGGAGACCGGGACAGGGAGTTACGAGCAGTACTTC	CAWETGTGSYEQYF	TRBD1	TRBJ2-7	TRBV30	NA
TGTGCCAGCAGTGCGCGGGGGGCCCAAGAGACCCAGTACTTC	CASSARGAQETQYF	TRBD2	TRBJ2-5	TRBV12-3/TRBV12-4	many
TGTGCCAGCAGCTTAGAGGAGCACTACGAGCAGTACTTC	CASSLEEHYEQYF	NA	TRBJ2-7	TRBV7-8	many
TGTGCCAGTAGTATATCTGGGGGCGGGGAGCTGTTTTTT	CASSISGGGELFF	NA	TRBJ2-2	TRBV19	NA
TGTGCCAGCAGCTCCGACTACTTCCGCTCCTACAATGAGCAGTTCTTC	CASSSDYFRSYNEQFF	NA	TRBJ2-1	TRBV5-5	many
TGTGCCAGCTTACACAGGGTCGGAAAACTGTTTTTT	CASLHRVGKLFF	NA	TRBJ1-4	TRBV28	many
TGTGCCAGCAGCTTAGTGCAGAAATCACCCCTCCACTTT	CASSLVQKSPLHF	NA	TRBJ1-6	TRBV7-2	many
TGTGCCAGCAGCGCGAGGGACAGAGACTACACTGAAGCTTTCTTT	CASSARDRDYTEAFF	TRBD1	TRBJ1-1	TRBV7-2	few
TGTGCCAGCAGGGACAGGGAGTCCCCTAAAGAGACCCAGTACTTC	CASRDRESPKETQYF	TRBD1	TRBJ2-5	TRBV27	many
TGCGCCAGCAGCCAAGCGTCGGGACAGCAAGAGACCCAGTACTTC	CASSQASGQQETQYF	TRBD1	TRBJ2-5	TRBV4-1	many
TGTGCCAGCAGCGTAGTTGTCCGGGGCTTTACTGAAGCTTTCTTT	CASSVVVRGFTEAFF	NA	TRBJ1-1	TRBV9	many
TGCGCCAGCAGCTTACGCCCCAGGGATGGCTACACCTTC	CASSLRPRDGYTF	NA	TRBJ1-2	TRBV5-1	many
TGTGCCAGCAGCTTGGAGACCGGGGAAGCGACCCAGTACTTC	CASSLETGEATQYF	NA	TRBJ2-5	TRBV5-6	NA
TGTGCTAGTGGTTTGGGGTTCTCTGGAAACACCATATATTTT	CASGLGFSGNTIYF	NA	TRBJ1-3	TRBV12-5	many
TGTGCCAGCAGCCTAGGGGGTAGCAATGAGCAGTTCTTC	CASSLGGSNEQFF	NA	TRBJ2-1	TRBV7-3	few
TGTGCCAGCAGCATAGGACCAGACACCGGGGAGCTGTTTTTT	CASSIGPDTGELFF	NA	TRBJ2-2	TRBV7-9	many
TGTGCCAGCAGCCAAGACGGGGCGATAAAACCCCAAGAGACCCAGTACTTC	CASSQDGAIKPQETQYF	NA	TRBJ2-5	TRBV3-1	many
TGTGCCAGCAGCGTCGCAGGGAACCGAGGCACCGGGGAGCTGTTTTTT	CASSVAGNRGTGELFF	NA	TRBJ2-2	TRBV9	many
TGCGCCAGCAGCCCGCTCACCCAAGCGGGGGAGGAGGATACGCAGTATTTT	CASSPLTQAGEEDTQYF	TRBD2	TRBJ2-3	TRBV5-1	many
TGTGCCAGCATCCGGGACAGGGCTGGGGCCAACGTCCTGACTTTC	CASIRDRAGANVLTF	TRBD1	TRBJ2-6	TRBV7-2	many
TGCGCCAGCAGCTCTGGACAGGCCGGGGAAGAGACCCAGTACTTC	CASSSGQAGEETQYF	TRBD1	TRBJ2-5	TRBV5-1	many
TGTGCCAGCAGCGTAGGTTCGGGGGGGGCCGGAACCGGGGAGCTGTTTTTT	CASSVGSGGAGTGELFF	TRBD2	TRBJ2-2	TRBV9	many
TGTGCCAGCACCGACCCAGGGGGCGAGCAGTACTTC	CASTDPGGEQYF	TRBD1	TRBJ2-7	TRBV6-2/TRBV6-3	many
TGCGCCAGCAGCCAAGAGGGCGAGCTGTCAGCTTTCTTT	CASSQEGELSAFF	NA	TRBJ1-1	TRBV4-1	few
TGTGCCAGCAGTGCGCTAGCGGGGGGCGGGAACACCGGGGAGCTGTTTTTT	CASSALAGGGNTGELFF	TRBD2	TRBJ2-2	TRBV27	many
TGTGCCAGCAGCTTGGGAGCGGCAACTAATGAAAAACTGTTTTTT	CASSLGAATNEKLFF	NA	TRBJ1-4	TRBV5-4	NA
TGTGCCAGCAGTTACCCCAGGGAGGGAGGACCGAACACTGAAGCTTTCTTT	CASSYPREGGPNTEAFF	NA	TRBJ1-1	TRBV6-5	many
TGCGCCAGCTCTTCGAGTACTACTGGCGGCTACACCTTC	CASSSSTTGGYTF	NA	TRBJ1-2	TRBV5-1	many
TGTGCCAGCTCACACGGACAGCTCTCTGGCTACACCTTC	CASSHGQLSGYTF	NA	TRBJ1-2	TRBV18	few
TGTGCCAGCTCACCTGGACAGCCCTACAATGAGCAGTTCTTC	CASSPGQPYNEQFF	NA	TRBJ2-1	TRBV18	many
TGCAGTGCTAGAGATCCGAGGGACCACGAAAATGAAAAACTGTTTTTT	CSARDPRDHENEKLFF	NA	TRBJ1-4	TRBV20-1	many
TGTGCCAGCAGCTTGGGGCAGGGGATCTATGGCTACACCTTC	CASSLGQGIYGYTF	NA	TRBJ1-2	TRBV7-2	many
TGTGCCAGCAGTTACTCGACTTTGGTGGTGAACACTGAAGCTTTCTTT	CASSYSTLVVNTEAFF	NA	TRBJ1-1	TRBV6-5	many
TGTGCCAGCAGCTCAAGGGACAGAGGAGACGGCTACACCTTC	CASSSRDRGDGYTF	TRBD1	TRBJ1-2	TRBV7-2	many
TGCGCCAGCAGTAAGGAGACAGGGAACAACTATGGCTACACCTTC	CASSKETGNNYGYTF	TRBD1	TRBJ1-2	TRBV5-1	many
TGCAGTGCTCGACGACTAGCGGGGAACGCGAACACCGGGGAGCTGTTTTTT	CSARRLAGNANTGELFF	TRBD2	TRBJ2-2	TRBV20-1	NA
TGTGCCAGCAGCAGGGTTGGAACTGAAGCTTTCTTT	CASSRVGTEAFF	NA	TRBJ1-1	TRBV6-5	many
TGCGCCAGCAGCCCGGCCAAGGCGTCCCTCGCAGATACGCAGTATTTT	CASSPAKASLADTQYF	NA	TRBJ2-3	TRBV5-1	many
TGCAGTGCTAGAGATCCAGAGGGGGGCCGGACAGATACGCAGTATTTT	CSARDPEGGRTDTQYF	NA	TRBJ2-3	TRBV20-1	few
TGTGCCAGCAGTTTAGGGGGAGTTCGGACTGAAGCTTTCTTT	CASSLGGVRTEAFF	NA	TRBJ1-1	TRBV28	many
TGCAGTGAACGGACAGATCCTAGCACAGATACGCAGTATTTT	CSERTDPSTDTQYF	NA	TRBJ2-3	TRBV20-1	many